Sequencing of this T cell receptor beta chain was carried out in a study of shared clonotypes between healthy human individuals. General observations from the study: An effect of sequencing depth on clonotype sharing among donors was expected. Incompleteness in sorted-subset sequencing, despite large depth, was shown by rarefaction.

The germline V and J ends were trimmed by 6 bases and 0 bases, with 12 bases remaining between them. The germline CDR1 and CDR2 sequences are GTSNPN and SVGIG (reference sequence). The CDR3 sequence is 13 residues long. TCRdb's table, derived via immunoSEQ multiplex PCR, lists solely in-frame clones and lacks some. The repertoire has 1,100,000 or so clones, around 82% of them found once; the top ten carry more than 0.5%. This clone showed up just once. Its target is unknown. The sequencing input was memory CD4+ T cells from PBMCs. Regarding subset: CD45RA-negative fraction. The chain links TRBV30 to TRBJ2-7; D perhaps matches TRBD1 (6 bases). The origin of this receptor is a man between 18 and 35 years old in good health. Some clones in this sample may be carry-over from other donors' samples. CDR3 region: CACQQGFSYEQYF. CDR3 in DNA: TGTGCCTGCCAACAGGGCTTCTCCTACGAGCAGTACTTC. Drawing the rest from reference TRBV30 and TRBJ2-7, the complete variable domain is SQTIHQWPATLVQPVGSPLSLECTVEGTSNPNLYWYRQAAGRGLQLLFYSVGIGQISSEVPQNLSASRPQDRQFILSSKKLLLSDSGFYLCACQQGFSYEQYFGPGTRLTVT.